The 21 T cell receptor beta chains below come from one sample, sequenced in a study of control samples from healthy donors and cancer patients. Here immunoSEQ multiplex PCR was the method, and the copy in TCRdb shows in-frame clones only, minus some. The profile covers about 150,000 clones, with about 94% appearing a single time and 5% to 6.5% taken by the ten largest. Sequencing used blood. The receptors originated from a middle-aged man in good health.

This chain links TRBV6-5 with TRBJ1-6; D gene uncertain. This CDR3 contains 15 residues. V was shortened by 2 bases and J by 9 bases, with 14 bases between the two germline ends. Per the germline V gene, CDR1 is MNHEY and CDR2 is SVGAGI. Here the CDR3 DNA reads TGTGCCAGCAGTTACGTGGCGGCTACGGGTTCACCCCTCCACTTT. It is translated as CASSYVAATGSPLHF.

This clone has just one count. J is TRBJ1-3 and V is TRBV4-1, with 7 bases identical to TRBD1. CDR1 MGHRA and CDR2 YSYEKL come from the germline V gene. The junction had 9 bases not matched to a gene; V was cut back by 1 base and J by 3 bases. CDR3 length: 17 residues. Written as DNA, the CDR3 is TGCGCCAGCAGCCAAGCTCCGGGACAGAGATTTGGAAACACCATATATTTT. This gives the protein CASSQAPGQRFGNTIYF.

The chain links TRBV6-5 to TRBJ1-1; 7 positions match TRBD1. Per germline, CDR1 MNHEY and CDR2 SVGAGI. The length of the CDR3 is 14 residues. V gave up 2 bases and J gave up 4 bases; unmatched junction bases: 4. The CDR3 protein is CASSYRAGGTEAFF. CDR3 sequence (DNA): TGTGCCAGCAGTTACCGGGCAGGGGGCACTGAAGCTTTCTTT.

CDR3 coding DNA: TGTGCCAGCAGATCGGTTAGCTCCTATAATTCACCCCTCCACTTT. Translated, it gives CASRSVSSYNSPLHF. The chain is built from TRBV6-5 and TRBJ1-6, with D hard to call. V was cut by 6 bases and J by 0 bases, with 9 bases left in between. CDR1 is MNHEY, CDR2 SVGAGI, per germline. The CDR3 is made up of 15 amino acids.

Concerning this clone: The limits of the CDR3 on the DNA are not certain, so only TCRdb's listed CDR3 is given. The J gene is TRBJ1-6, the V gene TRBV21-1. TRBV21-1 is assigned pseudogene status. The CDR3 comprises 15 residues, both ends counted. CDR3 loop: CASPRGWGAGSPLHF.

The chain is built from TRBV24-1 and TRBJ2-7; tentatively, D is TRBD2 (7 bases). Germline V gene lookup returns CDR1 KGHDR and CDR2 SFDVKD. This CDR3 is built from 14 residues. Trimming removed 4 bases at V and 4 bases at J, with 13 bases between. The CDR3: CATSDAGAKYEQYF. As DNA, the CDR3 is TGTGCCACCAGTGACGCGGGGGCGAAGTACGAGCAGTACTTC.

This sequence joins TRBV6-5 and TRBJ2-7, with 7 bases identical to TRBD1. Germline values: CDR1 MNHEY, CDR2 SVGAGI. Unmatched junction bases numbered 11, after V lost 2 bases and J lost 4 bases. There are 16 residues in the CDR3. For the CDR3, the DNA is TGTGCCAGCAGTTACAACGGGGACAGCCTCCTTTACGAGCAGTACTTC. Translating it yields CASSYNGDSLLYEQYF.

The chain joins TRBV11-2 to TRBJ1-1; no clear D. The CDR3 loop spans 13 amino acids. The germline CDR1 and CDR2 sequences are SGHAT and FQNNGV. Trimming took 0 bases from V and 8 from J, leaving 10 bases between them. Here the CDR3 DNA reads TGTGCCAGCAGCTTAGATAGTGGAAGCGAAGCTTTCTTT. This encodes CASSLDSGSEAFF.

The genes are TRBV12-3 or TRBV12-4 and TRBJ2-2, with 7 bases identical to TRBD1. The CDR3 is made up of 13 amino acids. V shed 3 bases and J 6 bases; nucleotides not matched to a gene: 1. In nucleotides, the CDR3 is TGTGCCAGCAGTTTGACAGGGCCCGGGGAGCTGTTTTTT. Encoded protein: CASSLTGPGELFF.

The gene calls are TRBV28 and TRBJ1-2; the D is unclear. Germline V gene sequence: CDR1 MDHEN, CDR2 SYDVKM. The germline V and J ends were trimmed by 3 bases and 6 bases, with 5 bases remaining between them. The CDR3 totals 11 residues. The CDR3 DNA follows: TGTGCCAGCAGTTTGGAGGATGGCTACACCTTC. Its translation: CASSLEDGYTF.

This clone was recorded only once. V is TRBV6-5 and J is TRBJ1-1, with D possibly matching TRBD1 (5 bases). From germline, CDR1 is MNHEY and CDR2 SVGAGI. The germline V and J ends were trimmed by 3 bases and 7 bases, with 12 bases remaining between them. The length of the CDR3 is 13 residues. CDR3 nucleotides: TGTGCCAGCAGTTATTCGGACAAGATTGAAGCTTTCTTT. Its translation: CASSYSDKIEAFF.

The chain has TRBV13 and TRBJ1-1; D ambiguous. The CDR3 covers 14 residues. The germline V gene encodes CDR1 PRHDT and CDR2 FYEKMQ (reference sequence). Trimming removed 6 bases from V and 3 bases from J, with 14 bases in between. The CDR3: CASRPAGRDTEAFF. The CDR3 DNA reads as TGTGCCAGCAGGCCGGCGGGGAGGGACACTGAAGCTTTCTTT.

V and J are TRBV6-5 and TRBJ1-2; 9 bases match TRBD1. The length of the CDR3 is 14 residues. J gave up 6 bases and V 8 bases, and 10 bases lay outside the gene matches. The germline gives CDR1 MNHEY, CDR2 SVGAGI. Here the CDR3 DNA reads TGTGCCAGCTGGGAACAGGGGGCGAGGAATGGCTACACCTTC. Its protein product is CASWEQGARNGYTF.

This CDR3 reads CASSQDRAPQPQHF. The CDR3, as DNA: TGCGCCAGCAGCCAAGACAGGGCCCCTCAGCCCCAGCATTTT. The chain carries TRBV4-3 and TRBJ1-5; tentatively, D is TRBD1 (5 bases). The CDR3 spans 14 residues. The V end lost 0 bases, the J end lost 6 bases, and 9 bases lay between the germline ends. The germline gives CDR1 LGHNA, CDR2 YSLEER.

The J gene is TRBJ1-2, the V gene TRBV6-5, with D tentatively TRBD1 (5 bases). CDR3 length: 15 residues. V was trimmed by 8 bases and J by 2 bases, leaving 18 bases between them. Looked up from germline, CDR1 is MNHEY and CDR2 is SVGAGI. CDR3 coding DNA: TGTGCCAGCCGGTTAGGGGTGGAGGTAAACTATGGCTACACCTTC. Encoded protein: CASRLGVEVNYGYTF.

The chain has TRBV5-1 and TRBJ1-6; TRBD1 might be the D (6 bases). Trimming removed 3 bases at V and 9 bases at J, with 22 bases between. Germline V lookup: CDR1 SGHRS, CDR2 YFSETQ. CDR3 length equals 17 residues. CDR3 sequence (DNA): TGCGCCAGCAGCTCCGGGGTTACCGGGACACTCAGTTCACCCCTCCACTTT. Protein: CASSSGVTGTLSSPLHF.

The CDR3 sequence: CATSDNTEAFF. The CDR3 DNA reads TGTGCCACCAGTGACAACACTGAAGCTTTCTTT. The chain couples TRBV24-1 to TRBJ1-1; no reliable D call. The CDR3 extends over 11 amino acids. The V gene lost 4 bases and the J gene lost 2 bases, with 1 base spanning the gap. Germline assignment: CDR1 KGHDR and CDR2 SFDVKD.

This chain links TRBV15 with TRBJ2-5, with TRBD2 as a possible D gene (6 bases). V was clipped by 3 bases and J by 4 bases, with 27 bases between them. The CDR3 is 19 residues long. The germline V gene encodes CDR1 LNHNV and CDR2 YYDKDF (reference sequence). The CDR3 DNA reads as TGTGCCACCAGCAGTCCTACCCGAACAGGCCGGGGAGGTGTAGAGACCCAGTACTTC. Translating it yields CATSSPTRTGRGGVETQYF. The full variable domain, completed using reference TRBV15 and TRBJ2-5, is DAMVIQNPRYQVTQFGKPVTLSCSQTLNHNVMYWYQQKSSQAPKLLFHYYDKDFNNEADTPDNFQSRRPNTSFCFLDIRSPGLGDTAMYLCATSSPTRTGRGGVETQYFGPGTRLLVL.

J is TRBJ1-5 and V is TRBV24-1; weak D call: TRBD1 (5 bases). Trimming removed 5 bases at V and 0 bases at J, with 22 bases between. This CDR3 has 19 amino acids. Germline assignment: CDR1 KGHDR and CDR2 SFDVKD. CDR3 DNA: TGTGCCACCAGTGGCCCACCCGGGGGAGGGGACCATAGCAATCAGCCCCAGCATTTT. Translation gives CATSGPPGGGDHSNQPQHF.

This chain joins TRBV6-5 and TRBJ1-1; a possible D gene is TRBD1 (5 bases). Trimming left V 5 bases short and J 7 bases short, with 14 bases between. The CDR3 spans 13 residues. CDR1 is MNHEY, CDR2 SVGAGI, per germline. CDR3 loop: CASSKRQRGEAFF. The CDR3 coding sequence is TGTGCCAGCAGTAAGAGGCAAAGGGGTGAAGCTTTCTTT.

The gene calls are TRBV7-2 and TRBJ2-7, with D possibly matching TRBD1 (6 bases). Germline V gene lookup returns CDR1 SGHTA and CDR2 FQGNSA. CDR3 length equals 15 residues. V lost 5 bases to trimming and J lost 0 bases, with 14 bases between them. The DNA for the CDR3 is TGTGCCAGCAGCAACGACAGGCTAAGCTCCTACGAGCAGTACTTC. Protein product: CASSNDRLSSYEQYF.